Following are 18 T cell receptor beta chains from one sample sequenced in a study of blood T cell repertoires in COVID-19. Method: immunoSEQ multiplex PCR; TCRdb's copy keeps in-frame clones and lacks some. The sample has about 200,000 clones; roughly 90% are singletons. Sequenced input: peripheral blood. Receptors originate from a man aged 35 to 55 with acute or convalescent COVID-19.

V gene TRBV6-2 or TRBV6-3 combines with J gene TRBJ2-1, with TRBD2 identical over 7 bases. From germline, CDR1 is MNHEY and CDR2 SVGEGT. The CDR3 loop spans 17 amino acids. Unmatched junction bases numbered 9, after V lost 0 bases and J lost 4 bases. The CDR3 reads CASSYSPASGLYNEQFF. The CDR3 DNA is TGTGCCAGCAGTTACTCCCCAGCTAGCGGTCTTTACAATGAGCAGTTCTTC.

The J gene is TRBJ1-3, the V gene TRBV7-9; TRBD1 is a possible D gene (5 bases). The CDR3 has 14 amino acids. Trimming took off 5 bases at V and 1 base at J, with 9 bases between the two ends. CDR1 SEHNR and CDR2 FQNEAQ come from the germline V gene (reference sequence). CDR3 sequence reads: CASSPGTSGNTIYF. The CDR3 DNA reads TGTGCCAGCAGCCCGGGGACTTCTGGAAACACCATATATTTT.

V and J are TRBV5-5 and TRBJ2-7, with D perhaps matching TRBD1 (5 bases). Trimming stripped 1 base from V and 2 bases from J, with 7 bases between. This CDR3 comprises 13 residues. The germline CDR1 and CDR2 sequences are SGHKS and YYEKEE (reference sequence). CDR3 amino acids: CASSLRQTYEQYF. CDR3 nucleotides: TGTGCCAGCAGCTTGAGACAGACCTACGAGCAGTACTTC.

This sequence joins TRBV5-1 and TRBJ2-2; weak D call: TRBD2 (5 bases). Germline V gene lookup returns CDR1 SGHRS and CDR2 YFSETQ. V was clipped by 5 bases and J by 5 bases, with 7 bases between them. This CDR3 is 12 amino acids long. The CDR3 nucleotides read TGCGCCAGCAGACCGGGGACCGGGGAGCTGTTTTTT. This translates into CASRPGTGELFF. The variable domain in full, completed from reference TRBV5-1 and TRBJ2-2, reads KAGVTQTPRYLIKTRGQQVTLSCSPISGHRSVSWYQQTPGQGLQFLFEYFSETQRNKGNFPGRFSGRQFSNSRSEMNVSTLELGDSALYLCASRPGTGELFFGEGSRLTVL.

The rearrangement links TRBV11-2 to TRBJ2-6; no clear D. With 7 bases removed from V and 0 bases from J, the gap between germline ends came to 10 bases. Germline values: CDR1 SGHAT, CDR2 FQNNGV. The CDR3 is 15 residues long. The DNA of the CDR3 is TGTGCCAGCACCCTATACAGCTCTGGGGCCAACGTCCTGACTTTC. It specifies CASTLYSSGANVLTF.

The V call is TRBV18, the J call TRBJ2-7; maybe TRBD1 (5 bases). CDR3 length equals 14 residues. Germline V gene data show CDR1 as KGHSH and CDR2 as LQKENI. V shed 3 bases and J shed 0 bases, with 9 bases lying between them. The CDR3 DNA is TGTGCCAGCTCACCGTTGCAGGGCTCCTACGAGCAGTACTTC. It translates to CASSPLQGSYEQYF.

The chain is built from TRBV7-2 and TRBJ1-1, with TRBD1 identical over 7 bases. The CDR3 has 12 amino acids. The V gene end was trimmed by 2 bases and the J gene end by 12 bases; junction bases not matched to a gene: 6. Looked up from germline, CDR1 is SGHTA and CDR2 is FQGNSA. The CDR3 nucleotides read TGTGCCAGCAGCTTAATACAGGGGATATCTTTCTTT. Its protein product is CASSLIQGISFF.

The DNA for the CDR3 is TGTGCCAGCAGCCGAGATTCCGGGACTAGGGGCGCAGATACGCAGTATTTT. This gives the protein CASSRDSGTRGADTQYF. V is TRBV3-1 (or the pseudogene TRBV3-2) and J is TRBJ2-3, with 8 bases lining up with TRBD2. The germline CDR1 and CDR2 sequences are LGHDT and YNNKEL (reference sequence). Unmatched junction bases numbered 13, after V lost 4 bases and J lost 4 bases. CDR3 length equals 17 residues.

V usage is TRBV5-6 and J usage is TRBJ1-2; 7 bases align to TRBD1. The CDR3 contains 14 residues. The ends lost 0 bases at V and 4 bases at J; junction bases unmatched: 3. Germline V gene sequence: CDR1 SGHDT, CDR2 YYEEEE. The CDR3 here is CASSLDRGSYGYTF. The CDR3, as DNA: TGTGCCAGCAGCTTGGACAGGGGAAGCTATGGCTACACCTTC.

This sequence joins TRBV2 and TRBJ2-2; possibly TRBD1 for D (5 bases). CDR3 length: 15 amino acids. Germline lookup yields CDR1 SNHLY and CDR2 FYNNEI. V shed 3 bases and J shed 1 base, with 9 bases lying between them. CDR3 DNA sequence: TGTGCCAGCAGTGAGCAGGGATTGAACACCGGGGAGCTGTTTTTT. Encoded protein: CASSEQGLNTGELFF.

CDR3 nucleotide sequence: TGTGCCAGCAGGCTACAGGGGGATAGCACTGAAGCTTTCTTT. Translating it yields CASRLQGDSTEAFF. The V call is TRBV2, the J call TRBJ1-1; 8 bases agree with TRBD1. The germline gives CDR1 SNHLY, CDR2 FYNNEI. This CDR3 has 14 residues. V gave up 6 bases and J gave up 4 bases; unmatched junction bases: 7. The full variable domain, in which reference TRBV2 and TRBJ1-1 provide the parts outside the CDR3, is EPEVTQTPSHQVTQMGQEVILRCVPISNHLYFYWYRQILGQKVEFLVSFYNNEISEKSEIFDDQFSVERPDGSNFTLKIRSTKLEDSAMYFCASRLQGDSTEAFFGQGTRLTVV.

The genes are TRBV19 and TRBJ1-5; TRBD1 matches 7 bases. CDR3 length equals 14 residues. CDR1 and CDR2 from the germline V gene are LNHDA and SQIVND (reference sequence). V dropped 6 bases and J dropped 6; count of bases not matched to a gene: 8. The CDR3 region has the DNA TGTGCCAGTAGACGACAGGGAAGAGGTCAGCCCCAGCATTTT. The encoded protein is CASRRQGRGQPQHF.

V is TRBV3-1 (or the pseudogene TRBV3-2) and J is TRBJ1-6, with TRBD1 identical over 8 bases. This CDR3 spans 16 amino acids. V dropped 3 bases and J dropped 9; count of bases not matched to a gene: 10. CDR1 and CDR2 from the germline V gene are LGHDT and YNNKEL (reference sequence). CDR3 sequence reads: CASSQESQGARSPLHF. For the CDR3, the DNA is TGTGCCAGCAGCCAGGAGTCCCAGGGGGCACGTTCACCCCTCCACTTT.

The CDR3 loop reads CATSRDLGGETQYF. CDR3 DNA sequence: TGTGCCACCAGCAGAGATCTGGGGGGAGAGACCCAGTACTTC. The V gene is TRBV15, the J gene TRBJ2-5; D is perhaps TRBD2 (6 bases). V lost 0 bases and J lost 4, with 9 bases in between. This CDR3 is built from 14 residues. Germline V gives CDR1 LNHNV, CDR2 YYDKDF (reference sequence).

About this clone: This same CDR3 is encoded by further DNA sequences in the sample. This chain uses TRBV12-3 or TRBV12-4 with TRBJ1-1; D unclear. CDR3 length: 13 residues. The V end was cut by 1 base, the J end by 1 base, with 4 bases between. The CDR3 bases are TGTGCCAGCAGTTTAGGTCAGAACACTGAAGCTTTCTTT. Amino acid sequence: CASSLGQNTEAFF.

J is TRBJ2-3 and V is TRBV2; 9 bases agree with TRBD2. From germline, CDR1 is SNHLY and CDR2 FYNNEI. V lost 7 bases and J lost 4; bases outside the gene matches: 9. The CDR3 is made up of 15 amino acids. CDR3 amino acids: CASKGTSNRADTQYF. The CDR3 DNA follows: TGTGCCAGCAAGGGGACTAGCAACCGGGCAGATACGCAGTATTTT.

The chain has TRBV5-4 and TRBJ2-4; D might be TRBD2 (6 bases). V was trimmed by 4 bases and J by 8 bases, leaving 19 bases between them. CDR1 is SGHNT, CDR2 YYREEE, per germline (reference sequence). This CDR3 is 15 amino acids long. CDR3 bases: TGTGCCAGCAGCCCAAATGGGGAGAGCGGGCACATTCAGTACTTC. Translation gives CASSPNGESGHIQYF.

The chain is built from TRBV27 and TRBJ2-3; perhaps TRBD2 as D (7 bases). CDR3 length: 14 amino acids. Germline V lookup: CDR1 MNHEY, CDR2 SMNVEV (reference sequence). V shed 6 bases and J shed 4 bases, with 14 bases lying between them. CDR3 amino acids: CASSDRGGADTQYF. CDR3 bases: TGTGCCAGCAGCGATAGAGGGGGGGCAGATACGCAGTATTTT.